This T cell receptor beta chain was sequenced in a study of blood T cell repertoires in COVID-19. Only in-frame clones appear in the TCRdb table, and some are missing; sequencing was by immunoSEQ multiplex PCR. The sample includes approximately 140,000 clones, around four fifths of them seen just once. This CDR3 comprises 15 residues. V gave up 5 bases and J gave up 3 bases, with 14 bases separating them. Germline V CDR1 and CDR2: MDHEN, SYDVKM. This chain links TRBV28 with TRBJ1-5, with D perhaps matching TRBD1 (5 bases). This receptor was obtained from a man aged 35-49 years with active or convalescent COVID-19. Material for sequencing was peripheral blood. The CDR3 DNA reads TGTGCCAGCAGTGCGGCGACAGTTGACAATCAGCCCCAGCATTTT. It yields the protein CASSAATVDNQPQHF. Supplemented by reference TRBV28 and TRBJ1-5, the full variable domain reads DVKVTQSSRYLVKRTGEKVFLECVQDMDHENMFWYRQDPGLGLRLIYFSYDVKMKEKGDIPEGYSVSREKKERFSLILESASTNQTSMYLCASSAATVDNQPQHFGDGTRLSIL.